This T cell receptor (beta chain) derives from a study of patients and donors after allogeneic stem cell transplantation. Via MiXCR, TCRdb re-called the RT-PCR reads, giving one row per CDR3 protein. The sample contains some 30,000 distinct CDR3 sequences, about 37% of which appear only once. This clonotype came up a few times. Deletions cut 7 bases from V and 5 bases from J, with 13 bases between. Germline CDR1 and CDR2: KGHDR and SFDVKD. The CDR3 contains 13 residues. This sequence joins TRBV24-1 and TRBJ1-1; weak D call: TRBD1 (5 bases). The specimen was blood, either unsorted or a sorted T cell fraction (not recorded which). The sequence came from a human donor who was either an allogeneic HSCT recipient or a stem cell or donor lymphocyte infusion donor (not recorded which). It is not recorded whose cells these are; they may come from a transplant donor. The CDR3 region has the DNA TGTGCCACCAGAGAGCAGGGTTGGACTGAAGCTTTCTTT. Its translation: CATREQGWTEAFF.